This is a list of T cell receptor beta chains from one sample in a study of blood T cell repertoires in COVID-19. Profiled with immunoSEQ multiplex PCR; TCRdb holds only in-frame clones, not every one. The sample holds about 220,000 clones; roughly 84% are singletons and the top ten take 4.5% to 5.5%. The sequenced sample consisted of peripheral blood. Every receptor here comes from a woman aged 55-69 years who had recovered from COVID-19. Both conserved end residues are part of each CDR3. Each record gives: V gene, D gene, J gene, clone size, CDR3 protein, CDR3 DNA. The D gene is left open where the match is weak. A clone size is listed for some rows: how often the clone was seen (once, few, many), or a class if it is expanded.

TRBV7-9	NA	TRBJ2-2	NA	CASSFPQETVYTGELFF	TGTGCCAGCAGCTTCCCGCAAGAGACAGTCTACACCGGGGAGCTGTTTTTT
TRBV5-1	TRBD1	TRBJ1-6	NA	CASRAGTGNSPLHF	TGCGCCAGCAGAGCCGGGACAGGTAATTCACCCCTCCACTTT
TRBV7-9	TRBD1	TRBJ1-2	NA	CASSLTGGNYGYTF	TGTGCCAGCAGCCTCACAGGGGGGAACTATGGCTACACCTTC
TRBV7-9	NA	TRBJ1-1	once	CASSLGFGGTEAFF	TGTGCCAGCAGCTTAGGGTTCGGGGGCACTGAAGCTTTCTTT
TRBV6-5	TRBD2	TRBJ2-3	NA	CASLHTRGGSNTQYF	TGTGCCAGCCTCCACACACGGGGGGGGTCGAATACGCAGTATTTT
TRBV18	TRBD2	TRBJ2-7	NA	CASSPPTSGENYEQYF	TGTGCCAGCTCACCACCGACTAGCGGGGAAAACTACGAGCAGTACTTC
TRBV12-5	NA	TRBJ1-1	once	CASGLLLNTEAFF	TGTGCTAGTGGTTTGCTACTGAACACTGAAGCTTTCTTT
TRBV19	NA	TRBJ2-7	once	CASRKRAQADEQYF	TGTGCCAGTAGGAAAAGGGCGCAAGCGGACGAGCAGTACTTC
TRBV11-3	TRBD2	TRBJ2-7	NA	CASSSGGSYEQYF	TGTGCCAGCAGCTCGGGGGGCTCCTACGAGCAGTACTTC
TRBV14	TRBD1	TRBJ1-1	NA	CASSNYGTGYTEAFF	TGTGCCAGCAGCAATTACGGGACAGGGTACACTGAAGCTTTCTTT
TRBV4-3	NA	TRBJ1-2	NA	CASSQGTQGTYGYTF	TGCGCCAGCAGCCAAGGGACACAGGGAACCTATGGCTACACCTTC
TRBV5-1	TRBD2	TRBJ2-1	NA	CASSLNPVSGTSYNEQFF	TGCGCCAGCAGCTTGAATCCGGTTAGCGGGACCTCCTACAATGAGCAGTTCTTC
TRBV7-9	TRBD1	TRBJ2-7	once	CASSSSGGTGGREQYF	TGTGCCAGCAGCTCCTCGGGCGGGACAGGGGGCCGCGAGCAGTACTTC
TRBV7-2	TRBD2	TRBJ2-2	NA	CASSHGTSGGNTGELFF	TGTGCCAGCAGCCACGGGACTAGCGGGGGGAACACCGGGGAGCTGTTTTTT
TRBV5-1	NA	TRBJ2-2	few	CASSLVAGFSGELFF	TGCGCCAGCAGCTTGGTGGCAGGGTTTAGCGGGGAGCTGTTTTTT
TRBV4-3	TRBD2	TRBJ2-1	few	CASSQDRSSGGISGNEQFF	TGCGCCAGCAGCCAAGATCGGTCTAGCGGGGGGATCTCGGGCAATGAGCAGTTCTTC
TRBV6-1	TRBD1	TRBJ2-7	few	CASSERSGTEGYEQYF	TGTGCCAGCAGTGAACGGTCTGGGACAGAGGGCTACGAGCAGTACTTC
TRBV6-2/TRBV6-3	TRBD2	TRBJ2-5	NA	CASSGTGTSGGYETQYF	TGTGCCAGCAGTGGAACCGGGACTAGCGGGGGCTATGAGACCCAGTACTTC
TRBV5-3	TRBD1	TRBJ1-2	once	CARSPRAGGGYTF	TGTGCCAGAAGCCCTCGGGCAGGGGGGGGCTACACCTTC
TRBV3-1/TRBV3-2	NA	TRBJ1-1	NA	CASSQEYVWAMNTEAFF	TGTGCCAGCAGCCAAGAGTATGTATGGGCTATGAACACTGAAGCTTTCTTT
TRBV19	TRBD1	TRBJ2-3	NA	CASKQGVTDTQYF	TGTGCCAGTAAACAGGGGGTTACAGATACGCAGTATTTT
TRBV3-1/TRBV3-2	NA	TRBJ1-1	NA	CASSPRGHNTEAFF	TGTGCCAGCAGCCCGCGAGGGCATAACACTGAAGCTTTCTTT
TRBV15	TRBD1	TRBJ2-1	NA	CATSSLDRGLLDEQFF	TGTGCCACCAGCAGTCTTGACAGGGGGTTATTGGATGAGCAGTTCTTC
TRBV13	TRBD1	TRBJ1-2	once	CASSLEGQGASGYTF	TGTGCCAGCAGCTTAGAAGGACAGGGGGCGAGCGGCTACACCTTC
TRBV28	TRBD2	TRBJ2-7	NA	CASRLAGYEQYF	TGTGCCAGCAGACTAGCGGGTTACGAGCAGTACTTC
TRBV7-9	TRBD2	TRBJ2-5	NA	CASSLAGAETQYF	TGTGCCAGCAGTCTAGCGGGGGCAGAGACCCAGTACTTC
TRBV11-2	TRBD2	TRBJ2-5	NA	CASSFPGRGGETQYF	TGTGCCAGCAGCTTCCCAGGGCGGGGGGGAGAGACCCAGTACTTC
TRBV5-1	TRBD1	TRBJ1-1	NA	CASRRAGGMNTEAFF	TGCGCCAGCAGGCGGGCAGGGGGCATGAACACTGAAGCTTTCTTT
TRBV5-4	TRBD1	TRBJ2-7	NA	CASSTPTGTIHEQYF	TGTGCCAGCAGCACACCGACAGGGACGATCCACGAGCAGTACTTC
TRBV18	TRBD1	TRBJ1-1	NA	CASSPTGSTEAFF	TGTGCCAGCTCACCGACAGGGTCTACTGAAGCTTTCTTT
TRBV5-1	NA	TRBJ2-3	once	CASSFEGADTQYF	TGCGCCAGCAGCTTCGAGGGGGCAGATACGCAGTATTTT
TRBV19	TRBD1	TRBJ2-5	NA	CASSATGAETQYF	TGTGCCAGTAGTGCTACAGGGGCGGAGACCCAGTACTTC
TRBV29-1	NA	TRBJ2-3	NA	CSVVEASYMADTQYF	TGCAGCGTTGTAGAGGCTAGCTATATGGCAGATACGCAGTATTTT
TRBV5-1	NA	TRBJ1-1	few	CASSSGGSGTEAFF	TGCGCCAGCAGCTCTGGGGGCTCGGGGACTGAAGCTTTCTTT
TRBV14	NA	TRBJ2-6	NA	CASSHSGTMAGANVLTF	TGTGCCAGCAGCCATTCCGGGACAATGGCTGGGGCCAACGTCCTGACTTTC
TRBV7-9	NA	TRBJ2-3	few	CASSETSTDTQYF	TGTGCCAGCAGCGAGACTAGCACAGATACGCAGTATTTT
TRBV4-3	TRBD2	TRBJ2-1	NA	CASSQDRASGGTEQFF	TGCGCCAGCAGCCAAGATCGAGCCAGCGGGGGCACTGAGCAGTTCTTC
TRBV10-2	NA	TRBJ1-5	NA	CASRAAGNNQPQHF	TGCGCCAGCAGGGCGGCAGGGAACAATCAGCCCCAGCATTTT
TRBV7-2	NA	TRBJ2-3	NA	CASTYVTGVRDTQYF	TGTGCCAGCACTTATGTAACGGGGGTTCGGGATACGCAGTATTTT
TRBV12-3/TRBV12-4	NA	TRBJ2-1	NA	CASSLIRGEQFF	TGTGCCAGCAGTCTGATTCGAGGAGAGCAGTTCTTC
TRBV7-2	TRBD1	TRBJ2-3	NA	CASSLAGSRDRGLQYF	TGTGCCAGCAGCTTAGCGGGCTCCCGGGACAGGGGCCTGCAGTATTTT
TRBV5-1	TRBD2	TRBJ2-5	once	CASSLAPAGGQETQYF	TGCGCCAGCAGCTTGGCGCCAGCGGGGGGGCAAGAGACCCAGTACTTC
TRBV21-1	NA	TRBJ2-2	NA	CASRYPKGQGTNTGELFF	TGTGCCAGCAGGTACCCTAAGGGACAGGGAACGAACACCGGGGAGCTGTTTTTT
TRBV19	NA	TRBJ2-1	few	CASNRDRLFNEQFF	TGTGCCAGTAATCGCGACAGGTTGTTCAATGAGCAGTTCTTC